The 13 T cell receptor beta chains listed next were all sequenced from one sample in a study of blood T cell repertoires in COVID-19. Profiling relied on immunoSEQ multiplex PCR, and the TCRdb table lists in-frame clones only, not all of them. Of 300,000 to 350,000 clones in the sample, 90% to 95% were seen once. The specimen sequenced was peripheral blood. Receptors originate from a woman aged 18-29 years who had recovered from COVID-19.

The chain recombines TRBV9 with TRBJ2-3, with 8 bases aligning to TRBD1. This CDR3 has 15 amino acids. After removal of 4 bases from V and 0 bases from J, the junction contained 4 bases not matched to a gene. CDR1 is SGDLS and CDR2 is YYNGEE in the germline V gene. The CDR3 loop is CASSLDRESTDTQYF. DNA for the CDR3: TGTGCCAGCAGCCTGGACAGGGAAAGCACAGATACGCAGTATTTT.

This clone appeared a single time. CDR3 protein: CASSKVVRGNWNTTGQPQHF. CDR3 in DNA: TGTGCCAGCAGCAAAGTTGTCAGGGGAAATTGGAATACGACTGGGCAGCCCCAGCATTTT. The gene calls are TRBV21-1 and TRBJ1-5; the table gives TRBD1 as D, unverified against the DNA. TRBV21-1 is a known pseudogene. The CDR3 is 20 amino acids.

The chain couples TRBV19 to TRBJ2-1; TRBD1 aligns across 7 bases. The CDR3 is 13 residues long. CDR1 is LNHDA and CDR2 is SQIVND in the germline V gene (reference sequence). V dropped 5 bases and J dropped 6; count of bases not matched to a gene: 4. DNA for the CDR3: TGTGCCAGTAGTGTCGACAGGGTCAATGAGCAGTTCTTC. Amino acids: CASSVDRVNEQFF.

The rearrangement uses TRBV11-3 and TRBJ1-5; the D gene is possibly TRBD1 (5 bases). V lost 6 bases to trimming and J lost 10 bases, with 16 bases between them. Per germline, CDR1 SGHNT and CDR2 YENEEA. The CDR3 consists of 13 residues. The DNA of the CDR3 is TGTGCCAGCAGTCCCTCTCCCGGACAACCCCAGCATTTT. It translates to CASSPSPGQPQHF.

The chain combines TRBV7-2 with TRBJ2-1; 7 positions agree with TRBD2. Per germline, CDR1 SGHTA and CDR2 FQGNSA. The CDR3 is 16 amino acids. The V gene end was trimmed by 0 bases and the J gene end by 4 bases; junction bases not matched to a gene: 6. CDR3 coding DNA: TGTGCCAGCAGCTTAGCTTCCAGCGGGGTATACAATGAGCAGTTCTTC. This translates into CASSLASSGVYNEQFF.

The sample holds one count of this clone. This rearrangement joins TRBV18 to TRBJ1-1; D perhaps matches TRBD1 (5 bases). Trimming left V 5 bases short and J 1 base short, with 14 bases between. The CDR3 extends over 15 amino acids. Germline V gene sequence: CDR1 KGHSH, CDR2 LQKENI. CDR3 protein: CASSTRTGSNTEAFF. Written as DNA, the CDR3 is TGTGCCAGCTCAACGAGAACAGGTTCGAACACTGAAGCTTTCTTT.

This chain links TRBV19 with TRBJ1-5, with D unresolved. Deletions cut 7 bases from V and 4 bases from J, with 17 bases between. Germline V lookup: CDR1 LNHDA, CDR2 SQIVND (reference sequence). The CDR3 spans 15 residues. The CDR3 bases are TGTGCCAGTATGTCAACTACGCGTTTTAATCAGCCCCAGCATTTT. Protein product: CASMSTTRFNQPQHF.

The V and J genes are TRBV5-4 and TRBJ1-2, with TRBD1 matching 7 bases. Germline V gives CDR1 SGHNT, CDR2 YYREEE (reference sequence). This CDR3 is 17 amino acids long. J lost 4 bases, V lost 0 bases, and 12 bases had no gene match. The CDR3 DNA sequence: TGTGCCAGCAGCTTGGGGGCCTCTACAGGGGATCTCTATGGCTACACCTTC. It is translated as CASSLGASTGDLYGYTF.

For this clone: The same CDR3 can be traced to other DNA sequences in this sample. J is TRBJ1-5 and V is TRBV2; TRBD1 aligns across 8 bases. CDR3 length: 14 residues. CDR1 is SNHLY and CDR2 is FYNNEI in the germline V gene. The trim removed 6 bases at V and 1 base at J, leaving 2 bases unmatched. The CDR3 nucleotides are TGTGCCAGCAGGGACAGGGTCAGCAATCAGCCCCAGCATTTT. Amino acid sequence: CASRDRVSNQPQHF.

The V call is TRBV6-5, the J call TRBJ2-1; 9 bases line up with TRBD2. V shed 0 bases and J 7 bases; nucleotides not matched to a gene: 7. CDR1 is MNHEY and CDR2 is SVGAGI in the germline V gene. The CDR3 has 16 residues. The CDR3 sequence: CASSYSRTSEGNEQFF. Written as DNA, the CDR3 is TGTGCCAGCAGTTACTCGAGGACTAGCGAAGGAAATGAGCAGTTCTTC.

This rearrangement joins TRBV3-1 (or the pseudogene TRBV3-2) to TRBJ1-6; D remains ambiguous. CDR1 and CDR2 (germline): LGHDT, YNNKEL (reference sequence). Trimming stripped 1 base from V and 7 bases from J, with 8 bases between. The CDR3 runs to 14 residues. CDR3 DNA sequence: TGTGCCAGCAGCCAAGTGGGCGGGAATTCACCCCTCCACTTT. Translation: CASSQVGGNSPLHF.

The chain joins TRBV18 to TRBJ2-5; TRBD2 is a possible D gene (5 bases). The CDR3 covers 15 residues. From germline, CDR1 is KGHSH and CDR2 LQKENI. Trimming stripped 4 bases from V and 1 base from J, with 13 bases between. The CDR3 region is CASSRNGLAQETQYF. CDR3 nucleotides: TGTGCCAGCTCACGGAATGGGCTAGCCCAAGAGACCCAGTACTTC.

The rearrangement links TRBV27 to TRBJ2-7, with 11 bases aligning to TRBD2. Germline trimming cut 7 bases from V and 1 base from J; bases unmatched to any gene: 6. Germline-derived CDR1 and CDR2 are MNHEY and SMNVEV (reference sequence). The CDR3 loop spans 15 amino acids. The CDR3 here is CASKVAGGVSYEQYV. The CDR3 DNA reads as TGTGCCAGCAAAGTAGCGGGAGGGGTTTCCTACGAGCAGTACGTC.